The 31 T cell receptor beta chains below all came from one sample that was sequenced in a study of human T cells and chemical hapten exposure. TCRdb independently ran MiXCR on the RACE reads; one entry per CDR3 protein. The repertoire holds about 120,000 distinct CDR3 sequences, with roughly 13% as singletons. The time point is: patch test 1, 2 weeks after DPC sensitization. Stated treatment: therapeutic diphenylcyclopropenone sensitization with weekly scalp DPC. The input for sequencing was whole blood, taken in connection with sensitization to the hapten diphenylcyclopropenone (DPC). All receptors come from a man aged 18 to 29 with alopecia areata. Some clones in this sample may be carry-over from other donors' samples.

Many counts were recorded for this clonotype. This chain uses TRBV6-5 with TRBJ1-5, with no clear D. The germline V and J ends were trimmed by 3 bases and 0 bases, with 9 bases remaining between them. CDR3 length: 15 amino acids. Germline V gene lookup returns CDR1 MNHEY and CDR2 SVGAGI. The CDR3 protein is CASSYLANSNQPQHF. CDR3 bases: TGTGCCAGCAGTTATCTGGCAAATAGCAATCAGCCCCAGCATTTT.

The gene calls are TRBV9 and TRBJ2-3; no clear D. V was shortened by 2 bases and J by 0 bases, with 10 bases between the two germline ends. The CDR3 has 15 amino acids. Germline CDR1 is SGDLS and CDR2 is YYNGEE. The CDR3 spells CASSVLASSTDTQYF. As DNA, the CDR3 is TGTGCCAGCAGCGTTCTGGCCTCTAGCACAGATACGCAGTATTTT.

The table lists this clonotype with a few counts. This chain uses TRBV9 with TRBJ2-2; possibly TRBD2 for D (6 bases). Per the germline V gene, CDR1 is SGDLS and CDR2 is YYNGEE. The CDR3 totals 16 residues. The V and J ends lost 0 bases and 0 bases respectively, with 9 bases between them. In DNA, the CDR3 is TGTGCCAGCAGCGTAGGTGCTAGCGCGAACACCGGGGAGCTGTTTTTT. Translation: CASSVGASANTGELFF.

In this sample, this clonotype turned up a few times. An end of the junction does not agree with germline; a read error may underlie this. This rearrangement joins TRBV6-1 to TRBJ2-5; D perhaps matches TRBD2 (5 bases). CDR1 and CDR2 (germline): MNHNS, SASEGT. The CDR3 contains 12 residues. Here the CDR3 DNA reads TGTGCCGGCAGTGAATTTGCCGGGGACCAGTACTTC. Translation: CAGSEFAGDQYF.

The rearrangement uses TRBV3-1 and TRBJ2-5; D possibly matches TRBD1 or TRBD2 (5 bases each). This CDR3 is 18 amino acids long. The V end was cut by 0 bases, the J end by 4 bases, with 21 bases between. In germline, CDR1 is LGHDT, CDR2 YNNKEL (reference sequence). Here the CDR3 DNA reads TGTGCCAGCAGCCAAGAGCGGTACCGGGCCCCGAGGGGAGAGACCCAGTACTTC. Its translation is CASSQERYRAPRGETQYF.

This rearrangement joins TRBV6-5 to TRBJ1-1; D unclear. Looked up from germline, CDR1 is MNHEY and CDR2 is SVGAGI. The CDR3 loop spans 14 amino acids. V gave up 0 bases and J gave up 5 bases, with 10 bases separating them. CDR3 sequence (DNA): TGTGCCAGCAGTTACTCGAGTTCTTGGACTGAAGCTTTCTTT. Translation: CASSYSSSWTEAFF.

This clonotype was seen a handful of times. CDR3 residues: CASSPFPPSVSYNEQFF. CDR3 in DNA: TGTGCCAGCAGCCCTTTCCCCCCTTCAGTCTCCTACAATGAGCAGTTCTTC. This chain joins TRBV7-2 and TRBJ2-1; D call uncertain. The CDR3 loop spans 17 amino acids. V was shortened by 5 bases and J by 0 bases, with 17 bases between the two germline ends. CDR1 SGHTA and CDR2 FQGNSA come from the germline V gene. Drawing the rest from reference TRBV7-2 and TRBJ2-1, the complete variable domain is GAGVSQSPSNKVTEKGKDVELRCDPISGHTALYWYRQSLGQGLEFLIYFQGNSAPDKSGLPSDRFSAERTGGSVSTLTIQRTQQEDSAVYLCASSPFPPSVSYNEQFFGPGTRLTVL.

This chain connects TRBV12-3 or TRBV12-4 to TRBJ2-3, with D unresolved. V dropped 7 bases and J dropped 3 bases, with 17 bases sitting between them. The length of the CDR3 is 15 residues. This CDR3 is CASKERAMGTDTQYF. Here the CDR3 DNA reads TGTGCCAGCAAAGAGCGAGCTATGGGGACAGATACGCAGTATTTT.

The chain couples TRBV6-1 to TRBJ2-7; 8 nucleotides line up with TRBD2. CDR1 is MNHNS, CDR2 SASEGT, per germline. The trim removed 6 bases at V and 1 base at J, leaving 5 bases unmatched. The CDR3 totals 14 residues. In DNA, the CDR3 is TGTGCCAGCAGGTCGGGGGGGTCTTCCTACGAGCAGTACGTC. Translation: CASRSGGSSYEQYV.

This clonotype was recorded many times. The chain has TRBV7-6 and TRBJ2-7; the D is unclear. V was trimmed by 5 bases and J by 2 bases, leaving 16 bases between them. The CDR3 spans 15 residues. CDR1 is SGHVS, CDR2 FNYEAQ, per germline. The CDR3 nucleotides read TGTGCCAGCAGCCCCTCCCTAGGTATGACCTACGAGCAGTACGTC. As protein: CASSPSLGMTYEQYV.

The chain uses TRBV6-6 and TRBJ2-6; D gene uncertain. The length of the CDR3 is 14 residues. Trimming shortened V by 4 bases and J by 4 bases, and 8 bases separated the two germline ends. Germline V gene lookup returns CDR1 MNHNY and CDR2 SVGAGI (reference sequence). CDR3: CASSSRAGANVLTF. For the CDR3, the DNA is TGTGCCAGCAGTTCCAGAGCGGGGGCCAACGTCCTGACTTTC.

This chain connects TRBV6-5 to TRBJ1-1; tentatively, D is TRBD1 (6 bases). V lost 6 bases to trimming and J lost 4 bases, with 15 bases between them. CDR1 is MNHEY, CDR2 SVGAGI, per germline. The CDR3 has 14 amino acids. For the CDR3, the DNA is TGTGCCAGCAGCTCCAGGGGCGGAGGCACTGAAGCTTTCTTT. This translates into CASSSRGGGTEAFF.

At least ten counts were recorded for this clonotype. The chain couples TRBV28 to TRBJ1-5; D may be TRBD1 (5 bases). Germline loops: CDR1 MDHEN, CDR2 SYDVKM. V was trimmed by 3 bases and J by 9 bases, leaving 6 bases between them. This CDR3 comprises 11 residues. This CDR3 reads CASSLGLPQHF. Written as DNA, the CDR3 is TGTGCCAGCAGTTTGGGGCTGCCCCAGCATTTT.

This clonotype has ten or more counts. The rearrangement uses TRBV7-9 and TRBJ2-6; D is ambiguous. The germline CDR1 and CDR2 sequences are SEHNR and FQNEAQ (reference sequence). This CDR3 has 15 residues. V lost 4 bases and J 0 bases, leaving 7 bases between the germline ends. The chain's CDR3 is CASSSTSSGANVLTF. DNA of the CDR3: TGTGCCAGCAGCTCAACGTCCTCTGGGGCCAACGTCCTGACTTTC.

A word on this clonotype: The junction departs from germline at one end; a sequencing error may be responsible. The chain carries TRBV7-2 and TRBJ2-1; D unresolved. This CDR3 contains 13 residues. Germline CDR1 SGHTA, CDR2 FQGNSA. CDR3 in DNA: TGTGCCAGCAGATTAGCACTCAACAATGAGCAGTTCTTC. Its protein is CASRLALNNEQFF.

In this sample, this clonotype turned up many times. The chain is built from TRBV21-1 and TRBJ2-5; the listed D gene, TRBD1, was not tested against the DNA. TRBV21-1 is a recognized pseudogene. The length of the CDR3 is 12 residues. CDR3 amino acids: CASSNGTGPQYF. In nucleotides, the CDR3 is TGTGCCAGCAGCAACGGGACAGGCCCCCAGTACTTC.

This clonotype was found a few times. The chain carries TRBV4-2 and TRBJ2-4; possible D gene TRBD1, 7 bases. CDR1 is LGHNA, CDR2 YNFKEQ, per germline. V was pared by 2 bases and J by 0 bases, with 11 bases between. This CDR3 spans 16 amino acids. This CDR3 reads CASSQSGGLAKNIQYF. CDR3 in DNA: TGTGCCAGCAGCCAATCAGGGGGGTTAGCCAAAAACATTCAGTACTTC.

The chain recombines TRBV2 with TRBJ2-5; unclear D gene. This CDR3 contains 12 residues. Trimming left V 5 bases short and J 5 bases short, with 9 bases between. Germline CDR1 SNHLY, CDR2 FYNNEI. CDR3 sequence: CASSTNRETQYF. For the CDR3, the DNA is TGTGCCAGCAGTACGAATCGGGAGACCCAGTACTTC.

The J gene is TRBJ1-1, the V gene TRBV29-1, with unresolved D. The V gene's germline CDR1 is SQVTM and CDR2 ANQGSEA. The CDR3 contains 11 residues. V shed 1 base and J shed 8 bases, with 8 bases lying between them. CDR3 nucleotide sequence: TGCAGCGTTGAAGGCGGGAGCGAAGCTTTCTTT. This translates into CSVEGGSEAFF.

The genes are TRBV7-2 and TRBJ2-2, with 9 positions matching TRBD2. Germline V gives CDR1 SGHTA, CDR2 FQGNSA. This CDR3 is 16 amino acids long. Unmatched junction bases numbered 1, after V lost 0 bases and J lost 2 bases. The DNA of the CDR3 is TGTGCCAGCAGCTTAGCGCGGGGGGGTAACACCGGGGAGCTGTTTTTT. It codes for CASSLARGGNTGELFF.

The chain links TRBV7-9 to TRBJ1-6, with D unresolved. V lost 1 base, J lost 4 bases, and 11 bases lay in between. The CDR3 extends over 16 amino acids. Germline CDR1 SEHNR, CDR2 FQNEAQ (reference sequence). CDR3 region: CASSLGLLSYNSPLHF. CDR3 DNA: TGTGCCAGCAGCTTAGGACTCCTTTCTTATAATTCACCCCTCCACTTT.

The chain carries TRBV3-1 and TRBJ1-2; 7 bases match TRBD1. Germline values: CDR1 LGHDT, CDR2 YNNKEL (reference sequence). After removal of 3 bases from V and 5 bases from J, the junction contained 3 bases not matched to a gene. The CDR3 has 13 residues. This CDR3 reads CASSQGQKYGYTF. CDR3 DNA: TGTGCCAGCAGCCAGGGACAGAAGTATGGCTACACCTTC.

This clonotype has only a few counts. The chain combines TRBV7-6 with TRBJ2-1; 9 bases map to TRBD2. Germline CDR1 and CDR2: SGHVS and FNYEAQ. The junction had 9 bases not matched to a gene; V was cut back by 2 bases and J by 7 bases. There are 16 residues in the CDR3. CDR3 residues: CASSLSTSGGSNEQFF. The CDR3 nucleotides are TGTGCCAGCAGCTTATCGACGAGCGGGGGGTCTAATGAGCAGTTCTTC.

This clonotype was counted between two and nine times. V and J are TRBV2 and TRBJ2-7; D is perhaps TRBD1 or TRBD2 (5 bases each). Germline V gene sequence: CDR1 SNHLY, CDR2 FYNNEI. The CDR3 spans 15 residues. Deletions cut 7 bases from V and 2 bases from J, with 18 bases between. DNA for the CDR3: TGTGCCAGCATTCGGGAACGGACATCTACCTACGAGCAGTACGTC. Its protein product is CASIRERTSTYEQYV.

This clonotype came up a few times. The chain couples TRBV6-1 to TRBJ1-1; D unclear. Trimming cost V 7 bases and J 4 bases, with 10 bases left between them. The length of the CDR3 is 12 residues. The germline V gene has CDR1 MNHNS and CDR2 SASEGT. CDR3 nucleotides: TGTGCCAGCAAGGTCGGAGGCACTGAAGCTTTCTTT. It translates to CASKVGGTEAFF.

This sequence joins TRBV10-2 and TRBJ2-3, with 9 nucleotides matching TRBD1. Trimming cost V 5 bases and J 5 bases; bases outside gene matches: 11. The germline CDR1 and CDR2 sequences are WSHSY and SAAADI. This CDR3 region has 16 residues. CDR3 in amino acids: CASSLQGASLGDTQYF. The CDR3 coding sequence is TGCGCCAGCAGTTTACAGGGGGCGAGTCTGGGAGATACGCAGTATTTT.

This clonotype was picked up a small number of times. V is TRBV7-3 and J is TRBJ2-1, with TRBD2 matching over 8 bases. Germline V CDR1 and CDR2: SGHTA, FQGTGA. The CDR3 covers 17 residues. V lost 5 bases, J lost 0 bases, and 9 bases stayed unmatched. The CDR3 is CASSPRERGLSYNEQFF. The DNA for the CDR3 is TGTGCCAGCAGCCCCCGGGAGCGGGGGCTCTCCTACAATGAGCAGTTCTTC.

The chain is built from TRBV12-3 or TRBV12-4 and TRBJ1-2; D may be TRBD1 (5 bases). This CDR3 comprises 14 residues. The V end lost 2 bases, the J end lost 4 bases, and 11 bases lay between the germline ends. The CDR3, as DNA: TGTGCCAGCAGTTTACTAGGGGATGCCTATGGCTACACCTTC. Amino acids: CASSLLGDAYGYTF.

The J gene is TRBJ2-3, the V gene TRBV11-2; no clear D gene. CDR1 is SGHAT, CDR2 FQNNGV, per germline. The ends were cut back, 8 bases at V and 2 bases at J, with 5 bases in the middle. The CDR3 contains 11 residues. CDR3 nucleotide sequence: TGTGCCAGCGGGGTCACAGATACGCAGTATTTT. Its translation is CASGVTDTQYF.

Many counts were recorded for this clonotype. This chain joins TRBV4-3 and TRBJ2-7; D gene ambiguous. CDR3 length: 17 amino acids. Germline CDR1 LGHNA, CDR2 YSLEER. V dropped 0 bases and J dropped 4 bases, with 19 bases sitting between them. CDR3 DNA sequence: TGCGCCAGCAGCCAAGATATAGGCAGGCGACCCTCTTACGAGCAGTACTTC. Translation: CASSQDIGRRPSYEQYF.

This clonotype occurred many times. CDR3 sequence reads: CASSFQAQRGSPLHF. CDR3 coding DNA: TGTGCCAGCAGCTTTCAAGCTCAAAGGGGTTCACCCCTCCACTTT. J is TRBJ1-6 and V is TRBV5-8, with D maybe TRBD1 (5 bases). The CDR3 loop spans 15 amino acids. Trimming took 2 bases from V and 9 from J, leaving 15 bases between them. Germline loops: CDR1 SGHTS, CDR2 YDEGEE. The full variable domain, rest sourced from reference TRBV5-8 and TRBJ1-6, is EAGVTQSPTHLIKTRGQQATLRCSPISGHTSVYWYQQALGLGLQFLLWYDEGEERNRGNFPPRFSGRQFPNYSSELNVNALELEDSALYLCASSFQAQRGSPLHFGNGTRLTVT.